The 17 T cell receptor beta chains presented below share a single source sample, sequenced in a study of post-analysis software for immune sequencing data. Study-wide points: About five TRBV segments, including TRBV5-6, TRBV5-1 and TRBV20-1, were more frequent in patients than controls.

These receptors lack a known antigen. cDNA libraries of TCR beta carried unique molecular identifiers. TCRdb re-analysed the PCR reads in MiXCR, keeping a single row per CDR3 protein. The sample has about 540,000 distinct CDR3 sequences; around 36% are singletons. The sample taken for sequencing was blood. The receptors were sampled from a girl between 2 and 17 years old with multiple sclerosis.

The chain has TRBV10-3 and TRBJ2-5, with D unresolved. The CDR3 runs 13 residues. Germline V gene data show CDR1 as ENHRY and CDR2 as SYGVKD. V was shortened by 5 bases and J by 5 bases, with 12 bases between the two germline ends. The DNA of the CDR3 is TGTGCCATCAGTCCCGTCCATGGGGAGACCCAGTACTTC. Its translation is CAISPVHGETQYF.

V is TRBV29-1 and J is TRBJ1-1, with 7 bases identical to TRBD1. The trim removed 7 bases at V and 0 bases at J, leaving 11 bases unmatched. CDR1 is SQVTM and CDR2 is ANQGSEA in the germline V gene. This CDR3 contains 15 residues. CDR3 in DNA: TGCAGCGCCAGACAGGGACCGCTCCTGAACACTGAAGCTTTCTTT. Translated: CSARQGPLLNTEAFF.

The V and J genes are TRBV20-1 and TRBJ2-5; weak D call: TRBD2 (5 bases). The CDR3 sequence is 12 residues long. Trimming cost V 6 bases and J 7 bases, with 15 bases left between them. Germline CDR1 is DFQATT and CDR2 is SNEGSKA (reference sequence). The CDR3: CSAHGVGGTQYF. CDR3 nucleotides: TGCAGTGCGCACGGGGTCGGAGGGACCCAGTACTTC.

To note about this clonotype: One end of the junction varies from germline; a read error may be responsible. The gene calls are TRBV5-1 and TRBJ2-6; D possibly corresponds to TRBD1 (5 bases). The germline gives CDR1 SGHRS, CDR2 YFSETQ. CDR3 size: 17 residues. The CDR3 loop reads CASSLVGRPSGANVRTF. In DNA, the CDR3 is TGCGCCAGCAGCTTGGTTGGACGCCCCTCTGGGGCCAACGTCCGGACTTTC. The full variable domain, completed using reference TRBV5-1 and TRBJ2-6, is KAGVTQTPRYLIKTRGQQVTLSCSPISGHRSVSWYQQTPGQGLQFLFEYFSETQRNKGNFPGRFSGRQFSNSRSEMNVSTLELGDSALYLCASSLVGRPSGANVRTFGAGSRLTVL.

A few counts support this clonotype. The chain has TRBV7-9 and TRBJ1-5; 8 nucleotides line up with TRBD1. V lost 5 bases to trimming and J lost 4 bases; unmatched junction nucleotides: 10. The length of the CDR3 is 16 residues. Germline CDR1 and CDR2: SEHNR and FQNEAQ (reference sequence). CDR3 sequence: CASSPGGRGRNQPQHF. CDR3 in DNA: TGTGCCAGCAGCCCAGGGGGCAGGGGGCGGAATCAGCCCCAGCATTTT. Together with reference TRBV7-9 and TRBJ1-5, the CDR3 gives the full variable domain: DTGVSQNPRHKITKRGQNVTFRCDPISEHNRLYWYRQTLGQGPEFLTYFQNEAQLEKSRLLSDRFSAERPKGSFSTLEIQRTEQGDSAMYLCASSPGGRGRNQPQHFGDGTRLSIL.

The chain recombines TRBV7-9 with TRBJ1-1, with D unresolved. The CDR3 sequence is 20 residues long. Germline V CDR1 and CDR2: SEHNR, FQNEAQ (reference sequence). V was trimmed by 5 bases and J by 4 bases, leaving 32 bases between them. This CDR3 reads CASSRKNGVRSLQAGTEAFF. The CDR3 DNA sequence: TGTGCCAGCAGCCGTAAGAATGGTGTCCGGAGCCTCCAGGCGGGCACTGAAGCTTTCTTT.

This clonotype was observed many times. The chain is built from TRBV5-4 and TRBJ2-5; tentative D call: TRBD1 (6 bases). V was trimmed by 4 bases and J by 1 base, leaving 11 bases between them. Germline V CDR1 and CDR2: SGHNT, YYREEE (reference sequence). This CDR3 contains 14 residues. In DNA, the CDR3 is TGTGCCAGCAGCCCGGGACAACCCCAAGAGACCCAGTACTTC. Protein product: CASSPGQPQETQYF.

In DNA form, the CDR3 reads TGTGCCAGCAGCTTTCCTGGACAGCAAGAGACCCAGTACTTC. Its protein is CASSFPGQQETQYF. This sequence joins TRBV7-3 and TRBJ2-5; perhaps TRBD1 as D (6 bases). CDR3 length equals 14 residues. Germline CDR1 is SGHTA and CDR2 is FQGTGA. The V gene lost 3 bases and the J gene lost 2 bases, with 10 bases spanning the gap.

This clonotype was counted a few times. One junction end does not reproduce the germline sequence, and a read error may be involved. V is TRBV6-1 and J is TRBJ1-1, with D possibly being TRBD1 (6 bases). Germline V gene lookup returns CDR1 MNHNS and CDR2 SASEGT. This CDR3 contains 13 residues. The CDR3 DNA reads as TGTGCCAGCATTGAAGGGGGTGAGACTGAAGCTTTCTTT. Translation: CASIEGGETEAFF.

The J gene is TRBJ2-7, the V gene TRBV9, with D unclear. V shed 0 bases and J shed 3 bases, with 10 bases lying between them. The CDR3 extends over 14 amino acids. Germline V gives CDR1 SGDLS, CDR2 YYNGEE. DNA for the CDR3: TGTGCCAGCAGCGTAGCTGTGGCAGGCTACGAGCAGTACTTC. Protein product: CASSVAVAGYEQYF.

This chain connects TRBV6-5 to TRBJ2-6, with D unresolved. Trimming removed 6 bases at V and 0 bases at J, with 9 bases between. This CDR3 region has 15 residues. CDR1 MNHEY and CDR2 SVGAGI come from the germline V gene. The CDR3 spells CASSPYFSGANVLTF. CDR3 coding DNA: TGTGCCAGCAGCCCATACTTCTCTGGGGCCAACGTCCTGACTTTC.

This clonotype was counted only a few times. The CDR3 region has the DNA TGTGCCACCAGCAGTGAAACCAGGGGGCAAGAGACCCAGTACTTC. Translation gives CATSSETRGQETQYF. The chain combines TRBV15 with TRBJ2-5, with 7 bases matching TRBD1. CDR3 length: 15 residues. Per the germline V gene, CDR1 is LNHNV and CDR2 is YYDKDF (reference sequence). The trim removed 3 bases at V and 2 bases at J, leaving 6 bases unmatched.

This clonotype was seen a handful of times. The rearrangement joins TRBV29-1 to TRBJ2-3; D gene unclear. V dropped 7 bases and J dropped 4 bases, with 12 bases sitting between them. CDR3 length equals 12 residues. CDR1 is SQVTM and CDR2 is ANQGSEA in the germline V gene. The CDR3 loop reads CSAPSYADTQYF. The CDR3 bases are TGCAGCGCCCCCTCATACGCAGATACGCAGTATTTT.

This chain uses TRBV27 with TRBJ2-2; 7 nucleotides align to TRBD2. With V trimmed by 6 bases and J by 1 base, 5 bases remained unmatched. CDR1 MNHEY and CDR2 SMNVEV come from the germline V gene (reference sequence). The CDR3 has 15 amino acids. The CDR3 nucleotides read TGTGCCAGCAGGACACAGCGGGGGAACACCGGGGAGCTGTTTTTT. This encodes CASRTQRGNTGELFF.

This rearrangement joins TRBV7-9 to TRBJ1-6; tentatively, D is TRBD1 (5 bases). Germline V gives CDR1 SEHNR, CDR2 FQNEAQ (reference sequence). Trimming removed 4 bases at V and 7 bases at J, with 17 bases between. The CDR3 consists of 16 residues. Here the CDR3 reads CASSSLGGAANSPLHF. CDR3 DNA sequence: TGTGCCAGCAGCTCCCTGGGGGGTGCCGCCAATTCACCCCTCCACTTT.

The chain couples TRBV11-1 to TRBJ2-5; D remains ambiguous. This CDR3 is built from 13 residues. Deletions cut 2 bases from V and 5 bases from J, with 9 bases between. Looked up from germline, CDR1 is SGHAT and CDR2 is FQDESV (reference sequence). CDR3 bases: TGTGCCAGCAGCTTACACGTCCTGGAGACCCAGTACTTC. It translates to CASSLHVLETQYF.

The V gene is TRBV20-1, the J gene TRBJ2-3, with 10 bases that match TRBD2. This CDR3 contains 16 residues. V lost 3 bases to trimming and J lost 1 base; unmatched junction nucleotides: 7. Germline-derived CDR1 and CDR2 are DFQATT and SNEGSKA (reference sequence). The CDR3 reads CSARGLLAGRTDTQYF. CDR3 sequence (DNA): TGCAGTGCTAGGGGGCTACTAGCGGGGCGCACAGATACGCAGTATTTT.